The 2 T cell receptor beta chains given below trace back to one sample, sequenced in a study of blood T cells in healthy people across ages. Through a sample-barcoded 5' primer and a J-beta primer mix, a second PCR was run for roughly 7 to 11 cycles. MiXCR was run by TCRdb on the 5' RACE reads, yielding one entry per CDR3 protein. The sample records about 1.6 million distinct CDR3 sequences, roughly 30% being singletons. Material for sequencing was blood. Receptors originate from a woman aged 25 to 39 in good health.

This chain connects TRBV4-1 to TRBJ1-1, with D possibly TRBD1 on 5 matching bases. Germline CDR1 MGHRA, CDR2 YSYEKL. The ends were cut back, 0 bases at V and 13 bases at J, with 12 bases in the middle. The CDR3 sequence is 12 residues long. The CDR3 sequence is CASSQDGAGVFF. The CDR3 DNA reads as TGCGCCAGCAGCCAAGATGGGGCTGGAGTTTTCTTT.

The chain uses TRBV11-2 and TRBJ2-1; 7 bases match TRBD2. CDR3 size: 16 residues. CDR1 and CDR2 (germline): SGHAT, FQNNGV. V gave up 5 bases and J gave up 4 bases; unmatched junction bases: 11. The CDR3 region is CASSPAGTKLYNEQFF. CDR3 nucleotides: TGTGCCAGCAGCCCAGCCGGGACTAAATTATACAATGAGCAGTTCTTC.